These 27 T cell receptor beta chains were sequenced from one sample in a study of PD-1 blockade in classical Hodgkin lymphoma. Sequencing was performed with immunoSEQ multiplex PCR; in TCRdb, only in-frame clones are kept and a portion is missing. Counted here are under 20,000 clones, 70% to 85% occurring once; the ten biggest clones make up approximately 42%. Regarding time point: cycle 4 day 1 (C4D1), after less than seven weeks of nivolumab. Every patient was affected by relapse after autologous stem cell transplantation, while exposure to brentuximab vedotin was not uniform. This specimen was peripheral blood mononuclear cells (PBMCs), taken before the fourth cycle of nivolumab. The receptors derive from a human donor with classical Hodgkin lymphoma.

The V call is TRBV6-5, the J call TRBJ1-5, with D hard to call. This CDR3 comprises 14 residues. Germline V gene lookup returns CDR1 MNHEY and CDR2 SVGAGI. V dropped 6 bases and J dropped 3 bases, with 12 bases sitting between them. As DNA, the CDR3 is TGTGCCAGCAGGCCCGGGTACAACAATCAGCCCCAGCATTTT. Translation: CASRPGYNNQPQHF.

The rearrangement links TRBV4-1 to TRBJ2-7, with 8 bases identical to TRBD1. Germline V lookup: CDR1 MGHRA, CDR2 YSYEKL. The junction had 11 bases not matched to a gene; V was cut back by 0 bases and J by 4 bases. This CDR3 is built from 17 residues. For the CDR3, the DNA is TGCGCCAGCAGCCAAGAATGGACAGGGATTTCGTCTTACGAGCAGTACTTC. It is translated as CASSQEWTGISSYEQYF.

In this sample, this clone turned up a few times. V usage is TRBV7-2 and J usage is TRBJ2-1; 8 positions agree with TRBD2. V shed 7 bases and J 7 bases; nucleotides not matched to a gene: 12. The germline gives CDR1 SGHTA, CDR2 FQGNSA. The CDR3 has 15 amino acids. The CDR3 spells CASKPLGLVINEQFF. DNA for the CDR3: TGTGCCAGCAAACCCTTGGGACTAGTGATTAATGAGCAGTTCTTC.

The rearrangement links TRBV30 to TRBJ2-6, with a weak D call TRBD1 (6 bases). The V end lost 3 bases, the J end lost 4 bases, and 13 bases lay between the germline ends. Germline-derived CDR1 and CDR2 are GTSNPN and SVGIG (reference sequence). CDR3 size: 15 residues. For the CDR3, the DNA is TGTGCCTGGAGCCCCGGACAGTCCGGGGCCAACGTCCTGACTTTC. It yields the protein CAWSPGQSGANVLTF.

This clone has just a few counts. The V gene is TRBV10-1, the J gene TRBJ1-5; tentative D call: TRBD1 (5 bases). The germline V gene encodes CDR1 WNHNN and CDR2 SYGVQD (reference sequence). V was pared by 0 bases and J by 7 bases, with 10 bases between. CDR3 length: 14 amino acids. CDR3: CASSESAGGQPQHF. The CDR3 nucleotides read TGCGCCAGCAGTGAGTCGGCGGGGGGACAGCCCCAGCATTTT.

The rearrangement links TRBV5-4 to TRBJ1-1, with D possibly being TRBD1 (6 bases). CDR3 length: 13 residues. V lost 4 bases to trimming and J lost 4 bases, with 11 bases between them. Germline lookup yields CDR1 SGHNT and CDR2 YYREEE (reference sequence). The CDR3 reads CASSEVDSTEAFF. CDR3 coding DNA: TGTGCCAGCAGCGAAGTGGACAGCACTGAAGCTTTCTTT.

The chain has TRBV5-1 and TRBJ2-3; weak D call: TRBD2 (6 bases). V dropped 7 bases and J dropped 7 bases, with 19 bases sitting between them. Germline lookup yields CDR1 SGHRS and CDR2 YFSETQ. This CDR3 is 14 amino acids long. The CDR3 DNA reads as TGCGCCAGCGGGGAATCGTTGGGACTGAATACGCAGTATTTT. As protein: CASGESLGLNTQYF.

The CDR3 region is CASRQGADEKLFF. CDR3 sequence (DNA): TGTGCCAGCAGGCAGGGGGCGGATGAAAAACTGTTTTTT. The chain is built from TRBV6-1 and TRBJ1-4; 8 bases align to TRBD1. The CDR3 loop spans 13 amino acids. Trimming cost V 6 bases and J 6 bases; bases outside gene matches: 3. Germline V gene lookup returns CDR1 MNHNS and CDR2 SASEGT.

The V call is TRBV6-5, the J call TRBJ2-3, with 9 nucleotides matching TRBD2. V trimming: 2 bases; J trimming: 4 bases; junction bases outside the gene matches: 7. CDR3 length: 16 amino acids. In germline, CDR1 is MNHEY, CDR2 SVGAGI. DNA of the CDR3: TGTGCCAGCAGTTACCAATCTAGCGGGAATGCAGATACGCAGTATTTT. This sequence encodes CASSYQSSGNADTQYF.

The chain is built from TRBV11-1 and TRBJ1-1, with D uncertain. Germline V gene sequence: CDR1 SGHAT, CDR2 FQDESV (reference sequence). Trimming removed 3 bases from V and 7 bases from J, with 9 bases in between. This CDR3 is 12 amino acids long. CDR3 coding DNA: TGTGCCAGCAGCTTTGATCGGTTTGAAGCTTTCTTT. Its protein is CASSFDRFEAFF.

The genes are TRBV18 and TRBJ2-7; D not resolved. Trimming removed 2 bases at V and 3 bases at J, with 17 bases between. The CDR3 runs 16 residues. CDR1 KGHSH and CDR2 LQKENI come from the germline V gene. CDR3 sequence (DNA): TGTGCCAGCTCACCAGCCGCCGGTAGAGGAGTCTACGAGCAGTACTTC. It is translated as CASSPAAGRGVYEQYF.

A few counts support this clone. The chain has TRBV30 and TRBJ2-3; D remains ambiguous. Trimming stripped 1 base from V and 6 bases from J, with 8 bases between. This CDR3 is 12 amino acids long. From germline, CDR1 is GTSNPN and CDR2 SVGIG (reference sequence). CDR3 region: CAWSDHSDTQYF. CDR3 DNA: TGTGCCTGGAGTGATCACTCGGATACGCAGTATTTT.

The chain joins TRBV4-1 to TRBJ1-6, with D maybe TRBD1 (6 bases). This CDR3 is 17 amino acids long. The ends were cut back, 0 bases at V and 2 bases at J, with 11 bases in the middle. In germline, CDR1 is MGHRA, CDR2 YSYEKL. CDR3 nucleotide sequence: TGCGCCAGCAGCCAAGATCTTGGGGGCGCCTATAATTCACCCCTCCACTTT. This gives the protein CASSQDLGGAYNSPLHF.

The chain combines TRBV27 with TRBJ2-1; 9 bases fit TRBD1. CDR1 is MNHEY and CDR2 is SMNVEV in the germline V gene (reference sequence). V was clipped by 5 bases and J by 1 base; unmatched bases: 3. The CDR3 covers 15 residues. The CDR3 region has the DNA TGTGCCAGCAGTGAGACAGGGGGTTCCTACAATGAGCAGTTCTTC. It specifies CASSETGGSYNEQFF.

The V and J genes are TRBV25-1 and TRBJ2-7; D is undetermined. The CDR3 consists of 12 residues. Per germline, CDR1 MGHDK and CDR2 SYGVNS. The V gene lost 3 bases and the J gene lost 9 bases, with 12 bases spanning the gap. CDR3 amino acids: CASSDQGLPQYF. CDR3 DNA sequence: TGTGCCAGCAGTGATCAAGGGCTTCCGCAGTACTTC.

The J gene is TRBJ2-7, the V gene TRBV29-1, with D tentatively TRBD1 (5 bases). The CDR3 covers 13 residues. The germline V and J ends were trimmed by 3 bases and 1 base, with 10 bases remaining between them. Germline CDR1 SQVTM, CDR2 ANQGSEA. The CDR3: CSVETAFSYEQYF. DNA of the CDR3: TGCAGCGTTGAGACAGCATTTTCCTACGAGCAGTACTTC.

The V call is TRBV27, the J call TRBJ2-7; D unresolved. V lost 3 bases to trimming and J lost 8 bases, with 8 bases between them. This CDR3 has 11 amino acids. CDR1 is MNHEY and CDR2 is SMNVEV in the germline V gene (reference sequence). The CDR3 sequence is CASSFMRQQYF. The DNA of the CDR3 is TGTGCCAGCAGTTTTATGAGGCAGCAGTACTTC.

J is TRBJ2-2 and V is TRBV27; TRBD2 might be the D (6 bases). The CDR3 is 15 amino acids. V was trimmed by 4 bases and J by 5 bases, leaving 14 bases between them. Germline lookup yields CDR1 MNHEY and CDR2 SMNVEV (reference sequence). The CDR3 region is CASSSHGSGTGELFF. CDR3 nucleotide sequence: TGTGCCAGCAGTTCACACGGGAGTGGGACCGGGGAGCTGTTTTTT.

The chain recombines TRBV1 with TRBJ1-5. TRBV1 is a known pseudogene. CDR3 length equals 16 residues. CDR3 sequence: CTSSQDGQGGGQPQHF. In DNA, the CDR3 is TGCACCAGCAGCCAAGATGGGCAGGGTGGGGGGCAGCCCCAGCATTTT.

This sequence joins TRBV5-6 and TRBJ2-7; the D gene is possibly TRBD1 (6 bases). From germline, CDR1 is SGHDT and CDR2 YYEEEE. The CDR3 has 13 amino acids. V dropped 2 bases and J dropped 5 bases, with 11 bases sitting between them. Written as DNA, the CDR3 is TGTGCCAGCAGCTTTGGCAGGGGCGACGAGCAGTACTTC. Residues: CASSFGRGDEQYF.

This chain joins TRBV7-9 and TRBJ2-7; TRBD1 matches 7 bases. Germline values: CDR1 SEHNR, CDR2 FQNEAQ (reference sequence). V lost 6 bases, J lost 5 bases, and 4 bases stayed unmatched. The CDR3 covers 12 residues. In nucleotides, the CDR3 is TGTGCCAGCAGACAGGGGCAGAACGAGCAGTACTTC. Translation gives CASRQGQNEQYF.

The CDR3 spells CASSFRLSGANVLTF. The CDR3, as DNA: TGTGCCAGCAGCTTCAGGCTATCTGGGGCCAACGTCCTGACTTTC. The rearrangement joins TRBV7-6 to TRBJ2-6; no clear D. V was cut by 3 bases and J by 1 base, with 7 bases left in between. The CDR3 runs to 15 residues. Germline CDR1 reads SGHVS; CDR2 reads FNYEAQ.

This chain uses TRBV11-2 with TRBJ2-5; 9 nucleotides agree with TRBD2. This CDR3 has 15 residues. The germline V gene has CDR1 SGHAT and CDR2 FQNNGV. With V trimmed by 1 base and J by 5 bases, 5 bases remained unmatched. The CDR3 protein is CASSLALAGRETQYF. Written as DNA, the CDR3 is TGTGCCAGCAGCTTAGCGCTAGCGGGGAGGGAGACCCAGTACTTC.

This sequence joins TRBV4-2 and TRBJ2-7, with D perhaps TRBD2 (7 bases). The CDR3 totals 16 residues. Germline CDR1 is LGHNA and CDR2 is YNFKEQ. Trimming removed 3 bases from V and 2 bases from J, with 17 bases in between. CDR3 protein: CASSQGAGEGTYEQYF. DNA of the CDR3: TGTGCCAGCAGCCAGGGGGCAGGGGAGGGGACCTACGAGCAGTACTTC.

J is TRBJ2-7 and V is TRBV7-8, with D uncertain. The length of the CDR3 is 14 residues. Germline assignment: CDR1 SGHVS and CDR2 FQNEAQ. Trimming took 2 bases from V and 2 from J, leaving 10 bases between them. For the CDR3, the DNA is TGTGCCAGCAGCTTAAAACAGTCTCCCTACGAGCAGTACTTC. It yields the protein CASSLKQSPYEQYF.

The chain joins TRBV6-5 to TRBJ2-3, with 7 bases identical to TRBD2. This CDR3 is built from 13 residues. Germline V gives CDR1 MNHEY, CDR2 SVGAGI. J was trimmed by 10 bases and V by 6 bases; bases with no gene match: 10. CDR3 nucleotides: TGTGCCAGCAGAAGACCGCCGGGACTATCGCAGTATTTT. Protein product: CASRRPPGLSQYF.

The chain uses TRBV25-1 and TRBJ2-7; 8 positions agree with TRBD1. V shed 7 bases and J 5 bases; nucleotides not matched to a gene: 4. Germline V gives CDR1 MGHDK, CDR2 SYGVNS. The CDR3 sequence is 12 residues long. CDR3 amino acids: CASKTGAHEQYF. The CDR3 region has the DNA TGTGCCAGCAAGACAGGGGCCCACGAGCAGTACTTC.